A single sample is the source of the 9 T cell receptor beta chains below, sequenced in a study of shared clonotypes between healthy human individuals (dated by TCRdb to 2018 to 2021). Preparation of the library involved the immunoSEQ multiplex PCR assay. Not all clones reach the TCRdb copy of this immuneACCESS table, which keeps in-frame sequences only. Checked studies attribute under half of the gap to unresolved V genes and leave the rest unexplained. The table for this sample lists some 490,000 clones; over 75% of them were counted only once. The ten largest clonotypes hold about 13% of the sample. The specimen sequenced was PBMCs. These receptor sequences come from a woman aged 40 to 50 in good health. Some clones in this sample may be carry-over from other donors' samples.

CDR3 coding DNA: TGTGCCTGGAATGCCGGGCACCCTGTGGACGAGCAGTACTTC. Amino acid sequence: CAWNAGHPVDEQYF. The V call is TRBV30, the J call TRBJ2-7; no clear D. Trimming took off 4 bases at V and 5 bases at J, with 18 bases between the two ends. The CDR3 has 14 amino acids. Germline V gene data show CDR1 as GTSNPN and CDR2 as SVGIG (reference sequence).

The gene calls are TRBV28 and TRBJ2-5; TRBD1 matches 7 bases. The CDR3 length is 15 residues. Germline loops: CDR1 MDHEN, CDR2 SYDVKM. The ends lost 3 bases at V and 0 bases at J; junction bases unmatched: 4. For the CDR3, the DNA is TGTGCCAGCAGTTTGATAGGGGGCCACCAAGAGACCCAGTACTTC. The encoded protein is CASSLIGGHQETQYF.

This clone was observed at least ten times. The CDR3 is CASSLGRTYGYTF. The CDR3 nucleotides read TGTGCCAGCAGCTTAGGACGGACCTATGGCTACACCTTC. The V and J genes are TRBV7-9 and TRBJ1-2, with D unresolved. The V and J ends lost 1 base and 4 bases respectively, with 7 bases between them. CDR3 length equals 13 residues. CDR1 is SEHNR, CDR2 FQNEAQ, per germline (reference sequence).

This clone has only a few counts. The V and J genes are TRBV2 and TRBJ2-1; D unclear. The CDR3 totals 12 residues. The V end lost 4 bases, the J end lost 12 bases, and 13 bases lay between the germline ends. Germline V gene sequence: CDR1 SNHLY, CDR2 FYNNEI. The CDR3 here is CASSVVGSGQFF. CDR3 nucleotides: TGTGCCAGCAGTGTAGTCGGGTCGGGGCAGTTCTTC. The complete variable domain, with remaining parts taken from reference TRBV2 and TRBJ2-1, reads EPEVTQTPSHQVTQMGQEVILRCVPISNHLYFYWYRQILGQKVEFLVSFYNNEISEKSEIFDDQFSVERPDGSNFTLKIRSTKLEDSAMYFCASSVVGSGQFFGPGTRLTVL.

CDR3 in amino acids: CASSSRRGQGMHEQFF. The CDR3 nucleotides read TGTGCCAGCAGTTCAAGGAGAGGACAGGGGATGCATGAGCAGTTCTTC. The chain has TRBV6-5 and TRBJ2-1, with 9 bases lining up with TRBD1. The CDR3 length is 16 residues. Trimming at V came to 4 bases and at J to 8 bases, leaving 12 bases not matched to a gene. The germline V gene has CDR1 MNHEY and CDR2 SVGAGI.

Comments on this clone: With only one base between it and a far larger clone, this is likely a read error. The CDR3 sequence is CASRDLSEKLFF. The CDR3 DNA sequence: TGTGCCAGCCGGGACCTGAGTGAAAAACTGTTTTTT. The chain carries TRBV18 and TRBJ1-4, with a tentative D call TRBD1 (5 bases). This CDR3 comprises 12 residues. The V gene lost 8 bases and the J gene lost 7 bases, with 11 bases spanning the gap. CDR1 and CDR2 from the germline V gene are KGHSH and LQKENI.

The V gene is TRBV2, the J gene TRBJ1-4, with D unresolved. The CDR3 totals 14 residues. V was clipped by 7 bases and J by 3 bases, with 12 bases between them. CDR1 SNHLY and CDR2 FYNNEI come from the germline V gene. The chain's CDR3 is CASTFGPPNEKLFF. As DNA, the CDR3 is TGTGCCAGCACGTTCGGACCGCCTAATGAAAAACTGTTTTTT. The whole variable domain, filled in from reference TRBV2 and TRBJ1-4, reads EPEVTQTPSHQVTQMGQEVILRCVPISNHLYFYWYRQILGQKVEFLVSFYNNEISEKSEIFDDQFSVERPDGSNFTLKIRSTKLEDSAMYFCASTFGPPNEKLFFGSGTQLSVL.

The V call is TRBV29-1, the J call TRBJ1-3; a weak D match, TRBD1 (5 bases). Trimming took off 6 bases at V and 0 bases at J, with 9 bases between the two ends. Germline V gene lookup returns CDR1 SQVTM and CDR2 ANQGSEA. The CDR3 covers 13 residues. The CDR3 DNA sequence: TGCAGCGTCGGGACGGCCTCTGGAAACACCATATATTTT. This gives the protein CSVGTASGNTIYF.

The genes are TRBV4-2 and TRBJ2-3; tentatively, D is TRBD1 (5 bases). Germline V gene sequence: CDR1 LGHNA, CDR2 YNFKEQ. Between the trimmed V and J ends, which lost 3 bases and 5 bases, there was a span of 15 bases. The CDR3 extends over 15 amino acids. The CDR3, as DNA: TGTGCCAGCAGCCACTCGGACATCAGAGGAGATACGCAGTATTTT. It yields the protein CASSHSDIRGDTQYF.